Sequencing of this TCR beta chain was carried out in a study of spatial heterogeneity in lung cancer. Study background: Compared with alpha-chain sequences, beta-chain sequences were consistently detected in greater numbers. Averaged across combinations, each unique TCR and UMI pairing appeared more than ten times in raw reads, which were uncorrected.

The study tagged each TCR cDNA molecule with a unique molecular identifier. TCRdb itself ran the 5' RACE reads through MiXCR, one entry per CDR3 protein. Among under 30,000 distinct CDR3 sequences listed, 3% to 3.5% were seen once. Trimming shortened V by 3 bases and J by 12 bases, and 18 bases separated the two germline ends. Germline-derived CDR1 and CDR2 are WNHNN and SYGVQD (reference sequence). This CDR3 is built from 14 residues. This clonotype is categorized as medium-sized. The sample's time point: sample taken at primary tumor resection. Extraction of whole RNA from tumor, nontumor lung or frozen PBMC preceded unsorted sequencing. The donor population consisted of approximately 68 patients with untreated, early-stage non-small cell lung cancer.

This TCR was recovered from a female donor with early-stage non-small cell lung cancer. This chain connects TRBV10-1 to TRBJ2-4, with no clear D. Source: PBMCs, taken at surgery. The CDR3 reads CASSETAIPSTQYF. The CDR3 DNA follows: TGCGCCAGCAGTGAAACAGCCATTCCCTCTACTCAGTACTTC.